This T cell receptor beta chain was profiled in a study of cytomegalovirus exposure and HLA in healthy donors. Between the trimmed V and J ends, which lost 9 bases and 0 bases, there was a span of 12 bases. CDR1 is MNHNY, CDR2 SVGAGI, per germline (reference sequence). The CDR3 is made up of 13 amino acids. Libraries were prepared by immunoSEQ multiplex PCR; TCRdb keeps only in-frame clonotypes and omits some of them. Here the sample spans more than 100,000 clones, more than 70% being singletons. With regard to this clone: The antigen is not known.

General study results and limits: Through in vitro validation, three CMV-associated chains were shown to be specific for CMV antigens. The authors listed approximately 160 TCR beta chains as cytomegalovirus-associated. TCR sequences were mostly rare, though some public TCRs occurred in many donors. Diagnosis of cytomegalovirus status made by the classifier reportedly showed high specificity and sensitivity.

The genes are TRBV6-6 and TRBJ2-7, with a tentative D call TRBD2 (5 bases). The sample taken for sequencing was PBMCs. The receptor's source is a man younger than 40 in good health and CMV-seronegative. Here the CDR3 reads CASTRGPSYEQYF. In nucleotides, the CDR3 is TGTGCCAGTACACGGGGTCCCTCCTACGAGCAGTACTTC.